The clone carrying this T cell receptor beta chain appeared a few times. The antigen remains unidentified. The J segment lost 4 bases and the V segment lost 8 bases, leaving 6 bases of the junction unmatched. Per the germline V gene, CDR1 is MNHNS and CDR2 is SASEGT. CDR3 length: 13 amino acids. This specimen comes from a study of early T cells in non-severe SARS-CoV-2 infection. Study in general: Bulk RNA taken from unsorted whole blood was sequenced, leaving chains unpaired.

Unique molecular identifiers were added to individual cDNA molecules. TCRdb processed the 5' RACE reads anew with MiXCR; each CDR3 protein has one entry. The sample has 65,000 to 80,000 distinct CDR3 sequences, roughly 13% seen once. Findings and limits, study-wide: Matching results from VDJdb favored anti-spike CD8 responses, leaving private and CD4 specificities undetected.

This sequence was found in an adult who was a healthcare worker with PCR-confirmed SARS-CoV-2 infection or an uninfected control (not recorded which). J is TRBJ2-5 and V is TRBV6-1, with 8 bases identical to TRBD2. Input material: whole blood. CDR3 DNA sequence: TGTGCCAGCCTTAACCGGGGGGGAGAGACCCAGTACTTC. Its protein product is CASLNRGGETQYF.